This T cell receptor beta chain was sequenced during a study of early T cells in non-severe SARS-CoV-2 infection. In the study overall: Chains were unpaired, as sequencing was done on bulk RNA from unsorted whole blood.

This clonotype was recorded at least ten times. There are 15 residues in the CDR3. V was clipped by 6 bases and J by 0 bases, with 15 bases between them. Germline V gene lookup returns CDR1 LGHNA and CDR2 YNFKEQ. TCRdb itself ran the 5' RACE reads through MiXCR, one entry per CDR3 protein. The sample lists some 67,000 distinct CDR3 sequences; about a tenth were seen once. This rearrangement joins TRBV4-2 to TRBJ2-7, with a tentative D call TRBD1 (6 bases). This specimen consisted of whole blood, obtained at baseline. This TCR derives from an adult who was a healthcare worker with PCR-confirmed SARS-CoV-2 infection or an uninfected control (not recorded which). The CDR3 bases are TGTGCCAGCAGTCCATCGGCAGGGGTCTCCTACGAGCAGTACTTC. This codes for CASSPSAGVSYEQYF.